A single sample is the source of the 26 T cell receptor beta chains below, sequenced in a study of T cell responses to AZD1222 COVID-19 vaccine. The protocol was immunoSEQ multiplex PCR, while the TCRdb copy is restricted to in-frame clones and leaves out a portion. This table has 95,000 to 150,000 clones, about 88% appearing once. This material consisted of peripheral blood, taken on day 0 of AZD1222 vaccination. Every receptor here comes from an adult in good health.

The table lists this clone with a count of one. The rearrangement joins TRBV19 to TRBJ2-3; TRBD1 or TRBD2 may be the D gene (5 bases each). Germline V lookup: CDR1 LNHDA, CDR2 SQIVND (reference sequence). Between the trimmed V and J ends, which lost 4 bases and 3 bases, there was a span of 14 bases. This CDR3 region has 15 residues. The CDR3 nucleotides read TGTGCCAGTAGTACCCAGGGCTGGGAGACAGATACGCAGTATTTT. Translation gives CASSTQGWETDTQYF.

This chain uses TRBV6-5 with TRBJ1-1; D gene uncertain. Germline CDR1 MNHEY, CDR2 SVGAGI. This CDR3 has 13 residues. V gave up 3 bases and J gave up 7 bases, with 12 bases separating them. The CDR3 DNA reads TGTGCCAGCAGTTATTCGGCGGAAGATGAAGCTTTCTTT. Its protein is CASSYSAEDEAFF.

V gene TRBV5-1 combines with J gene TRBJ2-1; possibly TRBD2 for D (5 bases). CDR1 SGHRS and CDR2 YFSETQ come from the germline V gene. This CDR3 spans 13 amino acids. Trimming shortened V by 5 bases and J by 6 bases, and 12 bases separated the two germline ends. The CDR3 DNA reads as TGCGCCAGCAGGGAGGCAGGTCCCAATGAGCAGTTCTTC. This encodes CASREAGPNEQFF. Drawing the rest from reference TRBV5-1 and TRBJ2-1, the complete variable domain is KAGVTQTPRYLIKTRGQQVTLSCSPISGHRSVSWYQQTPGQGLQFLFEYFSETQRNKGNFPGRFSGRQFSNSRSEMNVSTLELGDSALYLCASREAGPNEQFFGPGTRLTVL.

The rearrangement links TRBV3-1 (or the pseudogene TRBV3-2) to TRBJ2-3, with D perhaps matching TRBD2 (7 bases). Trimming stripped 6 bases from V and 1 base from J, with 11 bases between. This CDR3 region has 14 residues. Looked up from germline, CDR1 is LGHDT and CDR2 is YNNKEL (reference sequence). CDR3: CASRLGGGTDTQYF. The CDR3 bases are TGTGCCAGCAGACTAGGGGGGGGCACAGATACGCAGTATTTT.

This clone was detected only a few times. The chain employs TRBV28 and TRBJ1-2, with a weak D call TRBD1 (5 bases). This CDR3 contains 15 residues. Between the trimmed V and J ends, which lost 5 bases and 7 bases, there was a span of 20 bases. Germline assignment: CDR1 MDHEN and CDR2 SYDVKM. The CDR3 sequence: CASSRPGTQVIGYTF. DNA of the CDR3: TGTGCCAGCAGTCGACCCGGGACGCAGGTGATTGGCTACACCTTC.

The V call is TRBV12-5, the J call TRBJ1-4, with TRBD1 identical over 10 bases. CDR3 length equals 15 residues. V lost 2 bases and J lost 6; bases outside the gene matches: 3. Germline lookup yields CDR1 LGHNT and CDR2 FRNRAP. The CDR3 DNA reads TGTGCTAGTGGTTTGCTGGGGACAGGGGATGAAAAACTGTTTTTT. It translates to CASGLLGTGDEKLFF.

The chain combines TRBV19 with TRBJ2-1; no clear D. Trimming left V 5 bases short and J 0 bases short, with 11 bases between. Germline assignment: CDR1 LNHDA and CDR2 SQIVND (reference sequence). The CDR3 length is 15 residues. CDR3 protein: CASSARESSYNEQFF. CDR3 coding DNA: TGTGCCAGTAGTGCCCGAGAGTCCTCCTACAATGAGCAGTTCTTC.

V and J are TRBV18 and TRBJ2-5; either TRBD1 or TRBD2 may fit D (5 bases each). Germline V CDR1 and CDR2: KGHSH, LQKENI. This CDR3 is 14 amino acids long. V lost 2 bases and J 4 bases, leaving 11 bases between the germline ends. The CDR3 DNA follows: TGTGCCAGCTCACCAGAGGGGCGCGGAGAGACCCAGTACTTC. Its protein is CASSPEGRGETQYF. The full variable domain, with the rest looked up from reference TRBV18 and TRBJ2-5, is NAGVMQNPRHLVRRRGQEARLRCSPMKGHSHVYWYRQLPEEGLKFMVYLQKENIIDESGMPKERFSAEFPKEGPSILRIQQVVRGDSAAYFCASSPEGRGETQYFGPGTRLLVL.

The chain is built from TRBV30 and TRBJ1-1; D is unclear. Trimming removed 0 bases at V and 5 bases at J, with 10 bases between. The CDR3 is 13 amino acids. The V gene's germline CDR1 is GTSNPN and CDR2 SVGIG (reference sequence). DNA of the CDR3: TGTGCCTGGAGTGTTTTGGTCGAAACTGAAGCTTTCTTT. It encodes CAWSVLVETEAFF.

This rearrangement joins TRBV6-1 to TRBJ2-5, with 14 bases fitting TRBD2. From germline, CDR1 is MNHNS and CDR2 SASEGT. Unmatched junction bases numbered 6, after V lost 2 bases and J lost 4 bases. The CDR3 consists of 17 residues. CDR3 sequence: CASSETGGLAGVETQYF. CDR3 bases: TGTGCCAGCAGTGAAACTGGGGGACTAGCGGGAGTAGAGACCCAGTACTTC.

V and J are TRBV9 and TRBJ2-2; 7 nucleotides match TRBD2. The CDR3 loop spans 16 amino acids. From germline, CDR1 is SGDLS and CDR2 YYNGEE. Germline trimming cut 6 bases from V and 1 base from J; bases unmatched to any gene: 9. In DNA form, the CDR3 reads TGTGCCAGCACCACACACGGGGGGATGAACACCGGGGAGCTGTTTTTT. This codes for CASTTHGGMNTGELFF.

This clone was found once. The chain carries TRBV7-8 and TRBJ1-2; D may be TRBD1 (6 bases). The CDR3 consists of 14 residues. V shed 5 bases and J shed 4 bases, with 14 bases lying between them. In germline, CDR1 is SGHVS, CDR2 FQNEAQ. As DNA, the CDR3 is TGTGCCAGCAGCCCAGGACAGATCCCCTATGGCTACACCTTC. Residues: CASSPGQIPYGYTF. Drawing the rest from reference TRBV7-8 and TRBJ1-2, the complete variable domain is GAGVSQSPRYKVAKRGQDVALRCDPISGHVSLFWYQQALGQGPEFLTYFQNEAQLDKSGLPSDRFFAERPEGSVSTLKIQRTQQEDSAVYLCASSPGQIPYGYTFGSGTRLTVV.

The chain carries TRBV2 and TRBJ1-1, with 8 positions matching TRBD1. The V gene's germline CDR1 is SNHLY and CDR2 FYNNEI. The CDR3 is 16 residues long. J lost 5 bases, V lost 7 bases, and 15 bases had no gene match. CDR3 loop: CASNSLLTGVQTEAFF. The CDR3 bases are TGTGCCAGCAACTCCCTGCTGACAGGGGTACAGACTGAAGCTTTCTTT.

The chain joins TRBV6-5 to TRBJ2-7; TRBD2 is a possible D gene (6 bases). Trimming stripped 5 bases from V and 0 bases from J, with 14 bases between. The germline V gene has CDR1 MNHEY and CDR2 SVGAGI. The CDR3 is 15 residues long. This CDR3 is CASSTMGLSSYEQYF. The CDR3 DNA reads as TGTGCCAGCAGTACGATGGGACTTAGCTCCTACGAGCAGTACTTC.

The V call is TRBV6-5, the J call TRBJ2-3; tentatively, D is TRBD1 (5 bases). Trimming left V 0 bases short and J 6 bases short, with 10 bases between. The CDR3 consists of 14 residues. Germline assignment: CDR1 MNHEY and CDR2 SVGAGI. CDR3 loop: CASSYSAGKDTQYF. CDR3 coding DNA: TGTGCCAGCAGTTACTCGGCAGGGAAGGATACGCAGTATTTT.

The chain uses TRBV5-1 and TRBJ2-3, with D tentatively TRBD1 or TRBD2 (6 bases each). The germline gives CDR1 SGHRS, CDR2 YFSETQ. This CDR3 contains 15 residues. Trimming cost V 2 bases and J 1 base, with 11 bases left between them. The CDR3: CASSLGGFGTDTQYF. CDR3 sequence (DNA): TGCGCCAGCAGCTTAGGGGGGTTCGGCACAGATACGCAGTATTTT. Full variable domain (remainder filled in from reference TRBV5-1 and TRBJ2-3): KAGVTQTPRYLIKTRGQQVTLSCSPISGHRSVSWYQQTPGQGLQFLFEYFSETQRNKGNFPGRFSGRQFSNSRSEMNVSTLELGDSALYLCASSLGGFGTDTQYFGPGTRLTVL.

The chain employs TRBV19 and TRBJ2-4; D may be TRBD2 (6 bases). This CDR3 is built from 13 residues. V was trimmed by 10 bases and J by 6 bases, leaving 16 bases between them. The germline gives CDR1 LNHDA, CDR2 SQIVND (reference sequence). As DNA, the CDR3 is TGTGCCACGACTAGAAGCCAAGGAAACATTCAGTACTTC. This encodes CATTRSQGNIQYF.

The rearrangement links TRBV6-6 to TRBJ2-7; the match to TRBD2 covers 8 bases. CDR1 MNHNY and CDR2 SVGAGI come from the germline V gene (reference sequence). V trimming: 6 bases; J trimming: 1 base; junction bases outside the gene matches: 8. This CDR3 spans 15 amino acids. The CDR3 reads CASRDSGTRSYEQYF. The CDR3, as DNA: TGTGCCAGCAGGGATTCCGGGACTAGATCCTACGAGCAGTACTTC.

The rearrangement links TRBV5-6 to TRBJ1-1; D is unresolved. V was shortened by 4 bases and J by 3 bases, with 13 bases between the two germline ends. The CDR3 runs 14 residues. CDR1 is SGHDT and CDR2 is YYEEEE in the germline V gene. CDR3 bases: TGTGCCAGCAGCCCACCTATTCCGGACACTGAAGCTTTCTTT. It encodes CASSPPIPDTEAFF.

The genes are TRBV18 and TRBJ2-7; TRBD1 might be the D (7 bases). The CDR3 is 15 residues long. Germline V CDR1 and CDR2: KGHSH, LQKENI. With 5 bases removed from V and 6 bases from J, the gap between germline ends came to 20 bases. CDR3 residues: CASSKVSGGLGEQYF. Here the CDR3 DNA reads TGTGCCAGCTCAAAAGTATCAGGGGGGCTCGGCGAGCAGTACTTC.

The chain employs TRBV3-1 (or the pseudogene TRBV3-2) and TRBJ2-7; 13 bases agree with TRBD2. Germline V CDR1 and CDR2: LGHDT, YNNKEL (reference sequence). The CDR3 consists of 14 residues. The V segment lost 6 bases and the J segment 5 bases; nucleotides outside the gene matches: 4. This CDR3 is CASRGLAGINEQYF. Here the CDR3 DNA reads TGTGCCAGCAGGGGACTAGCGGGAATAAACGAGCAGTACTTC.

The chain has TRBV11-3 and TRBJ2-6; no definite D call. V was trimmed by 6 bases and J by 4 bases, leaving 7 bases between them. The CDR3 sequence is 13 residues long. Germline V lookup: CDR1 SGHNT, CDR2 YENEEA. The CDR3: CASRGGGANVLTF. CDR3 coding DNA: TGTGCCAGCAGAGGTGGAGGGGCCAACGTCCTGACTTTC.

V is TRBV19 and J is TRBJ2-1; TRBD2 agrees at 9 bases. Germline V lookup: CDR1 LNHDA, CDR2 SQIVND (reference sequence). The CDR3 covers 14 residues. With 6 bases clipped from V and 4 bases from J, the junction kept 4 bases outside the gene matches. The CDR3, as DNA: TGTGCCAGTAGCGGGCTAGCGGGATACAATGAGCAGTTCTTC. Protein: CASSGLAGYNEQFF.

V gene TRBV5-1 combines with J gene TRBJ1-3; no clear D gene. With 7 bases removed from V and 0 bases from J, the gap between germline ends came to 17 bases. From germline, CDR1 is SGHRS and CDR2 YFSETQ. The CDR3 spans 16 residues. CDR3 DNA: TGCGCCAGCTCCCACCGGGCTTTGGCCTCTGGAAACACCATATATTTT. The encoded protein is CASSHRALASGNTIYF.

The chain uses TRBV28 and TRBJ2-1; D may be TRBD1 or TRBD2 (5 bases each). V was trimmed by 9 bases and J by 8 bases, leaving 20 bases between them. Germline assignment: CDR1 MDHEN and CDR2 SYDVKM. The CDR3 sequence is 14 residues long. Here the CDR3 reads CASSRDLLAHEQFF. The CDR3 nucleotides are TGTGCCAGTTCTCGGGACCTGCTTGCGCATGAGCAGTTCTTC.

The chain has TRBV4-2 and TRBJ2-2; 7 positions match TRBD2. The CDR3 is 21 residues long. V dropped 3 bases and J dropped 2; count of bases not matched to a gene: 21. Germline V gene lookup returns CDR1 LGHNA and CDR2 YNFKEQ. The CDR3 sequence: CASSQARLVVRDYTNTGELFF. The CDR3 DNA reads as TGTGCCAGCAGCCAGGCCCGGCTGGTTGTACGGGACTATACCAACACCGGGGAGCTGTTTTTT.